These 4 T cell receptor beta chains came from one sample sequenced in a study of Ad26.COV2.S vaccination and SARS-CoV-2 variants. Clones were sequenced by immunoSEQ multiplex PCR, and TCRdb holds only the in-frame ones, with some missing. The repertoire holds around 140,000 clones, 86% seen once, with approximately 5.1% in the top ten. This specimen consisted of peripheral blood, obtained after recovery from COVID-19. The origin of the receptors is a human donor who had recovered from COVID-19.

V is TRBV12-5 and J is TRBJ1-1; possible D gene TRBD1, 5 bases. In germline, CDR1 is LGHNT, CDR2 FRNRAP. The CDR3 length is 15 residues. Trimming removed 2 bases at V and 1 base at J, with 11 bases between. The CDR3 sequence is CASGLWGGGNTEAFF. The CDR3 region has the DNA TGTGCTAGTGGTTTGTGGGGCGGGGGGAACACTGAAGCTTTCTTT. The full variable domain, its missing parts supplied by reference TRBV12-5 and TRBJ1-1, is DARVTQTPRHKVTEMGQEVTMRCQPILGHNTVFWYRQTMMQGLELLAYFRNRAPLDDSGMPKDRFSAEMPDATLATLKIQPSEPRDSAVYFCASGLWGGGNTEAFFGQGTRLTVV.

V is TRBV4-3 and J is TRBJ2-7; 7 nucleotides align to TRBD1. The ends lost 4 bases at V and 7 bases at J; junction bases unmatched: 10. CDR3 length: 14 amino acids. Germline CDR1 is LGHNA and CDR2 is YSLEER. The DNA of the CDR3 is TGCGCCAGCAGCCCCGGGACAGACGGCTCGGAGCAGTACTTC. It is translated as CASSPGTDGSEQYF.

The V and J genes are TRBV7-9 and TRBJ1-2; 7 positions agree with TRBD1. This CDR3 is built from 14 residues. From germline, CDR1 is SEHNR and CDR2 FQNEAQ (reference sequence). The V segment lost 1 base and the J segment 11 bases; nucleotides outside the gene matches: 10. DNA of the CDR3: TGTGCCAGCAGCTTAGGGGACAGCCTTTATACGTACACCTTC. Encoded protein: CASSLGDSLYTYTF.

In nucleotides, the CDR3 is TGTGCTAGTGGTGGTCCGGGACAGGGGGCACCACAAGACACCGGGGAGCTGTTTTTT. It yields the protein CASGGPGQGAPQDTGELFF. The chain has TRBV12-5 and TRBJ2-2; 12 bases line up with TRBD1. V was clipped by 5 bases and J by 3 bases; unmatched bases: 13. The CDR3 extends over 19 amino acids. Looked up from germline, CDR1 is LGHNT and CDR2 is FRNRAP. The variable domain in full, completed from reference TRBV12-5 and TRBJ2-2, reads DARVTQTPRHKVTEMGQEVTMRCQPILGHNTVFWYRQTMMQGLELLAYFRNRAPLDDSGMPKDRFSAEMPDATLATLKIQPSEPRDSAVYFCASGGPGQGAPQDTGELFFGEGSRLTVL.